This T cell receptor (beta chain) is drawn from a study of Graves' ophthalmopathy and Graves' hyperthyroidism. With a duration under 3 months, ophthalmopathy in the donors showed moderate-to-severe activity, CAS ≥3 and NOSPECS ≥4. Other autoimmune diseases, uncontrolled infections, pregnancy or lactation led to the exclusion of patients. Diagnoses were established from clinical symptoms, serum thyroxine, TRAb, thyroid ultrasound and orbital computed tomography. The V end lost 8 bases, the J end lost 1 base, and 11 bases lay between the germline ends. Germline assignment: CDR1 SEHNR and CDR2 FQNEAQ (reference sequence). The CDR3 is made up of 14 amino acids. Amplification targeted the TCR beta CDR3 regions, with RNA transcripts as the source material. First-round RT-PCR with HTBI primers preceded a second-round multiplex PCR. TCRdb independently ran MiXCR on the multiplex PCR reads; one entry per CDR3 protein. The sample yields some 750,000 distinct CDR3 sequences, 40% seen once.

The sequenced material came from peripheral blood. The receptor was isolated from an adult man with Graves' ophthalmopathy. The gene calls are TRBV7-9 and TRBJ2-2; D may be TRBD2 (6 bases). The CDR3 DNA reads TGTGCCAGCGCGGGACTCTTGAACACCGGGGAGCTGTTTTTT. This codes for CASAGLLNTGELFF.